These 17 T cell receptor beta chains were all obtained from the same sample, sequenced in a study of blood T cell repertoires in COVID-19. Data came from immunoSEQ multiplex PCR; TCRdb stores just in-frame clones and leaves some out. The sample includes 180,000 or so clones, 80% of them seen just once. Material for sequencing was PBMCs or T cells enriched from blood (not recorded which). The receptors derive from a man in his 60s who had been exposed to COVID-19.

The rearrangement joins TRBV19 to TRBJ1-6; D is ambiguous. V was shortened by 5 bases and J by 10 bases, with 24 bases between the two germline ends. This CDR3 is built from 17 residues. The germline V gene has CDR1 LNHDA and CDR2 SQIVND (reference sequence). This CDR3 reads CASSVLTGSLAKSPLHF. Here the CDR3 DNA reads TGTGCCAGTAGTGTACTTACCGGGAGCCTCGCGAAGTCACCCCTCCACTTT.

The rearrangement uses TRBV7-2 and TRBJ2-1, with 10 bases matching TRBD1. The CDR3 loop spans 14 amino acids. From germline, CDR1 is SGHTA and CDR2 FQGNSA. V gave up 3 bases and J gave up 6 bases; unmatched junction bases: 2. CDR3 residues: CASSFDRGLNEQFF. The CDR3 region has the DNA TGTGCCAGCAGCTTCGACAGGGGGCTCAATGAGCAGTTCTTC. The full variable domain, with the rest looked up from reference TRBV7-2 and TRBJ2-1, is GAGVSQSPSNKVTEKGKDVELRCDPISGHTALYWYRQSLGQGLEFLIYFQGNSAPDKSGLPSDRFSAERTGGSVSTLTIQRTQQEDSAVYLCASSFDRGLNEQFFGPGTRLTVL.

This clone appeared a few times. The V and J genes are TRBV6-5 and TRBJ2-3; D is perhaps TRBD2 (5 bases). The germline V gene has CDR1 MNHEY and CDR2 SVGAGI. With 7 bases removed from V and 3 bases from J, the gap between germline ends came to 11 bases. This CDR3 region has 13 residues. CDR3 in amino acids: CASNHGGTDTQYF. CDR3 DNA sequence: TGTGCCAGCAACCATGGAGGTACAGATACGCAGTATTTT.

The V call is TRBV6-6, the J call TRBJ2-7; TRBD1 agrees at 8 bases. Trimming cost V 0 bases and J 5 bases; bases outside gene matches: 6. Germline assignment: CDR1 MNHNY and CDR2 SVGAGI (reference sequence). The length of the CDR3 is 15 residues. CDR3 sequence (DNA): TGTGCCAGCAGTTACTCCCCGGACAGGGTCCACGAGCAGTACTTC. This translates into CASSYSPDRVHEQYF.

The J gene is TRBJ1-2, the V gene TRBV2; TRBD1 matches 8 bases. The V gene's germline CDR1 is SNHLY and CDR2 FYNNEI. The CDR3 has 16 amino acids. The junction had 17 bases not matched to a gene; V was cut back by 7 bases and J by 7 bases. CDR3 sequence reads: CASTGRGAGGGGGYTF. In nucleotides, the CDR3 is TGTGCCAGCACGGGGCGGGGCGCAGGGGGCGGCGGTGGCTACACCTTC. The full variable domain, its missing parts supplied by reference TRBV2 and TRBJ1-2, is EPEVTQTPSHQVTQMGQEVILRCVPISNHLYFYWYRQILGQKVEFLVSFYNNEISEKSEIFDDQFSVERPDGSNFTLKIRSTKLEDSAMYFCASTGRGAGGGGGYTFGSGTRLTVV.

The chain joins TRBV7-8 to TRBJ2-1; 8 bases match TRBD2. The germline V gene has CDR1 SGHVS and CDR2 FQNEAQ. The CDR3 totals 15 residues. The trim removed 2 bases at V and 4 bases at J, leaving 4 bases unmatched. CDR3 residues: CASSLLTSAYNEQFF. DNA for the CDR3: TGTGCCAGCAGCTTACTGACTAGCGCTTACAATGAGCAGTTCTTC. Variable domain in full (rest from reference TRBV7-8 and TRBJ2-1): GAGVSQSPRYKVAKRGQDVALRCDPISGHVSLFWYQQALGQGPEFLTYFQNEAQLDKSGLPSDRFFAERPEGSVSTLKIQRTQQEDSAVYLCASSLLTSAYNEQFFGPGTRLTVL.

The chain recombines TRBV4-3 with TRBJ2-1; D possibly corresponds to TRBD2 (5 bases). The germline CDR1 and CDR2 sequences are LGHNA and YSLEER. The CDR3 has 15 amino acids. V was cut by 0 bases and J by 9 bases, with 15 bases left in between. The CDR3 region is CASSQDMSRRPEQFF. Written as DNA, the CDR3 is TGCGCCAGCAGCCAAGACATGAGTAGGAGGCCTGAGCAGTTCTTC.

The gene calls are TRBV18 and TRBJ2-7; 7 positions match TRBD2. Unmatched junction bases numbered 9, after V lost 0 bases and J lost 7 bases. The germline CDR1 and CDR2 sequences are KGHSH and LQKENI. This CDR3 comprises 15 residues. The CDR3 here is CASSPPREGREEQYF. In nucleotides, the CDR3 is TGTGCCAGCTCACCACCGAGGGAGGGGAGGGAGGAGCAGTACTTC.

V usage is TRBV9 and J usage is TRBJ1-6; TRBD1 agrees at 10 bases. With 3 bases clipped from V and 8 bases from J, the junction kept 8 bases outside the gene matches. Germline lookup yields CDR1 SGDLS and CDR2 YYNGEE. The CDR3 sequence is 16 residues long. The CDR3 loop reads CASSGGRQGAYSPLHF. CDR3 in DNA: TGTGCCAGCAGCGGAGGGAGACAGGGGGCATATTCACCCCTCCACTTT.

This clone was seen just once. The chain carries TRBV7-2 and TRBJ1-5; D not resolved. The CDR3 consists of 16 residues. Trimming stripped 5 bases from V and 2 bases from J, with 16 bases between. Germline V gene lookup returns CDR1 SGHTA and CDR2 FQGNSA. The CDR3 coding sequence is TGTGCCAGCAGCCTAGTTGCCTTGCGGGGCAATCAGCCCCAGCATTTT. Translating gives CASSLVALRGNQPQHF.

This clone came up a few times. The chain joins TRBV19 to TRBJ1-5; D is perhaps TRBD1 (5 bases). The CDR3 runs 18 residues. Per the germline V gene, CDR1 is LNHDA and CDR2 is SQIVND (reference sequence). V lost 8 bases and J 1 base, leaving 24 bases between the germline ends. The DNA of the CDR3 is TGTGCCAGTCTACCCTCCCTCGGGCAGGGTGGCAGCAATCAGCCCCAGCATTTT. The encoded protein is CASLPSLGQGGSNQPQHF.

In its sample, this clone was seen a few times. The CDR3 DNA is TGCGCCAGCAGCCAAAGGCAGGGGCTCAACGAGCAGTACTTC. It specifies CASSQRQGLNEQYF. The V gene is TRBV4-1, the J gene TRBJ2-7, with D possibly matching TRBD1 (6 bases). The length of the CDR3 is 14 residues. V was pared by 2 bases and J by 5 bases, with 13 bases between. The germline CDR1 and CDR2 sequences are MGHRA and YSYEKL.

The chain carries TRBV3-1 (or the pseudogene TRBV3-2) and TRBJ1-3; a weak D match, TRBD1 (5 bases). Per germline, CDR1 LGHDT and CDR2 YNNKEL (reference sequence). The V end lost 3 bases, the J end lost 8 bases, and 17 bases lay between the germline ends. The CDR3 is 15 amino acids. CDR3 bases: TGTGCCAGCAGCCATAGACCCCTCCGGGGGGACACCATATATTTT. Translated: CASSHRPLRGDTIYF.

The count of this clone is one. The J gene is TRBJ2-3, the V gene TRBV5-6; TRBD2 matches 10 bases. V trimming: 4 bases; J trimming: 5 bases; junction bases outside the gene matches: 13. The germline CDR1 and CDR2 sequences are SGHDT and YYEEEE. This CDR3 is 17 amino acids long. The CDR3 DNA follows: TGTGCCAGCAGCCCCGGTAAAGCGGGAGGGCCGGGAGATACGCAGTATTTT. Translating gives CASSPGKAGGPGDTQYF.

V and J are TRBV28 and TRBJ2-3, with TRBD1 matching over 7 bases. This CDR3 comprises 13 residues. V lost 9 bases, J lost 2 bases, and 5 bases stayed unmatched. Germline CDR1 MDHEN, CDR2 SYDVKM. CDR3 region: CASGDSNTDTQYF. Written as DNA, the CDR3 is TGTGCCAGTGGGGACAGTAACACAGATACGCAGTATTTT. Together with reference TRBV28 and TRBJ2-3, the CDR3 gives the full variable domain: DVKVTQSSRYLVKRTGEKVFLECVQDMDHENMFWYRQDPGLGLRLIYFSYDVKMKEKGDIPEGYSVSREKKERFSLILESASTNQTSMYLCASGDSNTDTQYFGPGTRLTVL.

A note on this clone: The sample has other DNA sequences that encode this CDR3 too. The chain carries TRBV12-3 or TRBV12-4 and TRBJ1-5; a possible D gene is TRBD1 (6 bases). CDR3 length: 13 amino acids. The V and J ends lost 3 bases and 6 bases respectively, with 9 bases between them. The CDR3 sequence: CASSFRGGQPQHF. The CDR3 DNA sequence: TGTGCCAGCAGTTTTAGGGGGGGTCAGCCCCAGCATTTT.

This clone was seen once. The V call is TRBV19, the J call TRBJ2-2; 7 nucleotides agree with TRBD1. Germline CDR1 LNHDA, CDR2 SQIVND (reference sequence). CDR3 length equals 16 residues. After removal of 8 bases from V and 2 bases from J, the junction contained 11 bases not matched to a gene. Written as DNA, the CDR3 is TGTGCCAGTTCGGACAGGAATTTATTTAACACCGGGGAGCTGTTTTTT. Translated, it gives CASSDRNLFNTGELFF.